This TCR beta chain was recorded in a study of shared clonotypes between healthy human individuals. Produced via immunoSEQ multiplex PCR; TCRdb's table is partial and in-frame only. The repertoire holds some 2,500,000 clones, with around 93% as singletons. Study results and limitations: Roughly 4.6% of naive CD4 clonotypes were common to a handful of donors.

Trimming cost V 2 bases and J 0 bases, with 12 bases left between them. Germline values: CDR1 SGHRS, CDR2 YFSETQ. The CDR3 is 15 amino acids. Comments on this clone: Its antigen is unidentified.

Input material: naive CD4+ T cells from PBMCs. The subset is: CD45RA+ positively selected. This chain connects TRBV5-1 to TRBJ2-7; D perhaps matches TRBD1 (5 bases). The receptor's source is a man between 18 and 35 years old in good health. Some clones in this sample may be carry-over from other donors' samples. The CDR3 sequence is CASSFWAGPSYEQYF. In DNA form, the CDR3 reads TGCGCCAGCAGCTTTTGGGCAGGGCCCTCCTACGAGCAGTACTTC.